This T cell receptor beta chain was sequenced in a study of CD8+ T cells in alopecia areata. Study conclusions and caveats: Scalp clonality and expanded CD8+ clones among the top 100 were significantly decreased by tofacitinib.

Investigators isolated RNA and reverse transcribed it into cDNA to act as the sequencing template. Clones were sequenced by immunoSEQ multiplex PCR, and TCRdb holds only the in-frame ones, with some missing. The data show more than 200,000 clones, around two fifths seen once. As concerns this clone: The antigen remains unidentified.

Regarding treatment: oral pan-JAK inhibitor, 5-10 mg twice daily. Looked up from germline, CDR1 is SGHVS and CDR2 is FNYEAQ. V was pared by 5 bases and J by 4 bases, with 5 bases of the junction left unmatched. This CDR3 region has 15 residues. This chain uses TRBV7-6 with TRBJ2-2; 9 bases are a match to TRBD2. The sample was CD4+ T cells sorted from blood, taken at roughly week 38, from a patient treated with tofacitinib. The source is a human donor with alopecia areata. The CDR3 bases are TGTGCCAGCAGCCCTCTAGCGGGGCCCACCGGGGAGCTGTTTTTT. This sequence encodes CASSPLAGPTGELFF.